The 12 T cell receptor beta chains in this list originate from one sample, sequenced in a study of CD8 T cells in ankylosing spondylitis. MiXCR was run by TCRdb on the 5' RACE reads, yielding one entry per CDR3 protein. This table holds roughly 180,000 distinct CDR3 sequences, 9.8% found once. Sequencing was carried out using blood, either unsorted or a sorted T cell fraction (not recorded which). These receptors originate from a female donor with ankylosing spondylitis or in good health (not recorded which).

The gene calls are TRBV5-6 and TRBJ2-3; 8 nucleotides line up with TRBD1. This CDR3 comprises 15 residues. Germline-derived CDR1 and CDR2 are SGHDT and YYEEEE. V shed 0 bases, J shed 3 bases, and the junction held 3 bases outside the gene matches. The CDR3 is CASSLGTGWTDTQYF. CDR3 nucleotide sequence: TGTGCCAGCAGCTTGGGGACAGGGTGGACAGATACGCAGTATTTT.

This clonotype has ten or more counts. V usage is TRBV5-1 and J usage is TRBJ2-3; D not certain. Per germline, CDR1 SGHRS and CDR2 YFSETQ. This CDR3 spans 13 amino acids. The V and J ends lost 2 bases and 0 bases respectively, with 4 bases between them. The CDR3 region is CASSLWSTDTQYF. Here the CDR3 DNA reads TGCGCCAGCAGCTTATGGAGCACAGATACGCAGTATTTT.

This clonotype has only a few counts. The CDR3 reads CASRTGDSNQPQHF. CDR3 sequence (DNA): TGTGCCAGCAGGACAGGGGATAGCAATCAGCCCCAGCATTTT. The rearrangement uses TRBV27 and TRBJ1-5; TRBD1 aligns across 8 bases. CDR1 and CDR2 (germline): MNHEY, SMNVEV (reference sequence). J was trimmed by 0 bases and V by 6 bases; bases with no gene match: 1. The CDR3 loop spans 14 amino acids.

CDR3 in amino acids: CSARRGLTPLEQYF. In DNA form, the CDR3 reads TGCAGTGCTAGACGGGGACTGACACCGCTCGAGCAGTACTTC. The rearrangement joins TRBV20-1 to TRBJ2-7, with D perhaps TRBD2 (6 bases). This CDR3 has 14 residues. V gave up 2 bases and J gave up 6 bases, with 17 bases separating them. CDR1 and CDR2 from the germline V gene are DFQATT and SNEGSKA (reference sequence).

In its sample, this clonotype was seen many times. The V and J genes are TRBV11-2 and TRBJ2-1; D is perhaps TRBD2 (5 bases). The germline CDR1 and CDR2 sequences are SGHAT and FQNNGV. Deletions cut 3 bases from V and 10 bases from J, with 16 bases between. The CDR3 is 14 amino acids. CDR3 sequence (DNA): TGTGCCAGCAGCTTTAGATCGGGGTCCCGCGAGCAGTTCTTC. This encodes CASSFRSGSREQFF.

The rearrangement links TRBV12-5 to TRBJ2-5, with 7 positions matching TRBD2. Per germline, CDR1 LGHNT and CDR2 FRNRAP. The V and J ends lost 2 bases and 1 base, in that order; junction bases with no gene match: 10. CDR3 length equals 17 residues. The CDR3 sequence is CASGLHTSEIGQETQYF. CDR3 nucleotide sequence: TGTGCTAGTGGTTTGCACACTAGCGAAATAGGCCAAGAGACCCAGTACTTC.

This CDR3 is CASSLKRVPDTQYF. DNA for the CDR3: TGTGCCAGCAGCTTAAAGAGGGTCCCAGATACGCAGTATTTT. The chain uses TRBV13 and TRBJ2-3; D may be TRBD2 (5 bases). The V gene's germline CDR1 is PRHDT and CDR2 FYEKMQ (reference sequence). The CDR3 spans 14 residues. V was cut by 2 bases and J by 4 bases, with 10 bases left in between.

This clonotype was counted many times. The V call is TRBV5-1, the J call TRBJ2-4; 8 nucleotides match TRBD1. Germline loops: CDR1 SGHRS, CDR2 YFSETQ. The CDR3 is 16 residues long. After removal of 3 bases from V and 3 bases from J, the junction contained 8 bases not matched to a gene. CDR3: CASSSRTGTIKNIQYF. The CDR3 DNA reads as TGCGCCAGCAGCTCGAGGACAGGGACCATCAAAAACATTCAGTACTTC.

The genes are TRBV3-1 and TRBJ1-3; D not certain. This CDR3 is built from 17 residues. The germline V gene has CDR1 LGHDT and CDR2 YNNKEL (reference sequence). With 0 bases removed from V and 2 bases from J, the gap between germline ends came to 14 bases. The CDR3 nucleotides are TGTGCCAGCAGCCAAGATCTAGGCTCTTTCCCTGGAAACACCATATATTTT. Translation: CASSQDLGSFPGNTIYF.

This clonotype was detected ten times or more. This chain uses TRBV12-3 or TRBV12-4 with TRBJ2-3; possible D gene TRBD2, 6 bases. The CDR3 loop spans 17 amino acids. Deletions cut 3 bases from V and 1 base from J, with 17 bases between. DNA of the CDR3: TGTGCCAGCAGTTTCTTGTTGGAGGGCGAAGGCACAGATACGCAGTATTTT. Protein: CASSFLLEGEGTDTQYF.

The chain is built from TRBV6-1 and TRBJ1-2, with D uncertain. The CDR3 runs 13 residues. CDR1 is MNHNS and CDR2 is SASEGT in the germline V gene. V was pared by 6 bases and J by 4 bases, with 12 bases between. The CDR3 nucleotides read TGTGCCAGCAGCCCGGGGTTTAGCTATGGCTACACCTTC. This translates into CASSPGFSYGYTF.

The chain employs TRBV6-2 or TRBV6-3 and TRBJ2-7, with TRBD2 identical over 7 bases. From germline, CDR1 is MNHEY and CDR2 SVGEGT. The CDR3 has 15 residues. V was clipped by 2 bases and J by 1 base; unmatched bases: 5. CDR3 amino acids: CASSYVASGSYEQYF. DNA for the CDR3: TGTGCCAGCAGTTACGTTGCTAGCGGTTCCTACGAGCAGTACTTC.